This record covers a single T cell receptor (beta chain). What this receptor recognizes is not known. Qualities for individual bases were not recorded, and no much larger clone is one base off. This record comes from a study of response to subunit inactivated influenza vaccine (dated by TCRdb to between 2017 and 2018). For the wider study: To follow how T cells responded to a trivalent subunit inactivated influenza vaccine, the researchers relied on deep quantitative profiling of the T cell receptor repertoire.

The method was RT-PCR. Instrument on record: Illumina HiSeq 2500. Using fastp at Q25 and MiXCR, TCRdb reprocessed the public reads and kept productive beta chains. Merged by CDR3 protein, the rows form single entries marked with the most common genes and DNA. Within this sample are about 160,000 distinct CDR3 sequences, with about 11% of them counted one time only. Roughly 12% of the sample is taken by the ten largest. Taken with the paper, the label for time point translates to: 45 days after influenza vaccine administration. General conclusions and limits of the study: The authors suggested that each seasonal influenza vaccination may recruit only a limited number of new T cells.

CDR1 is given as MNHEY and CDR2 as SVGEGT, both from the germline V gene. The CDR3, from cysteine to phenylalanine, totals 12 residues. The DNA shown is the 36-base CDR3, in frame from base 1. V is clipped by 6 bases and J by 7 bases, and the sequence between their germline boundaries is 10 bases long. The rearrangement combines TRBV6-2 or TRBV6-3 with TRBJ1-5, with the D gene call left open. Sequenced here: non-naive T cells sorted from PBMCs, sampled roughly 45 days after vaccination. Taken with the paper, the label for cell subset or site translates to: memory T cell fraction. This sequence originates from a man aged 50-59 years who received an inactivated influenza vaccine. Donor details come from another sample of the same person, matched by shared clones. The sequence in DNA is TGTGCCAGCAGCACCTCTGGACAGCCCCAGCATTTT. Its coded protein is CASSTSGQPQHF.